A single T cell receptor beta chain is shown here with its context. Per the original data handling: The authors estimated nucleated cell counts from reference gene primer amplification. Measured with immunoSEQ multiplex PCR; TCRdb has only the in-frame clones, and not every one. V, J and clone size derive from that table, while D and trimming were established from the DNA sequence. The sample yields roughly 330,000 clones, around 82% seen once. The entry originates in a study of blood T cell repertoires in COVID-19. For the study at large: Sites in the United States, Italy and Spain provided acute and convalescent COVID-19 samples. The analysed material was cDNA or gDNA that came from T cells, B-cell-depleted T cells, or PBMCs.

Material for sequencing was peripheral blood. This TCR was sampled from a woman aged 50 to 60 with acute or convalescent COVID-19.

Written as DNA, the CDR3 is TGTGCCAGCAGCCGCTATGACAGGATCTCTGGAAACACCATATATTTT. This codes for CASSRYDRISGNTIYF. This chain connects TRBV3-1 (or the pseudogene TRBV3-2) to TRBJ1-3; TRBD1 might be the D (6 bases). CDR3 length: 16 residues. The germline gives CDR1 LGHDT, CDR2 YNNKEL (reference sequence). V was shortened by 4 bases and J by 0 bases, with 13 bases between the two germline ends.